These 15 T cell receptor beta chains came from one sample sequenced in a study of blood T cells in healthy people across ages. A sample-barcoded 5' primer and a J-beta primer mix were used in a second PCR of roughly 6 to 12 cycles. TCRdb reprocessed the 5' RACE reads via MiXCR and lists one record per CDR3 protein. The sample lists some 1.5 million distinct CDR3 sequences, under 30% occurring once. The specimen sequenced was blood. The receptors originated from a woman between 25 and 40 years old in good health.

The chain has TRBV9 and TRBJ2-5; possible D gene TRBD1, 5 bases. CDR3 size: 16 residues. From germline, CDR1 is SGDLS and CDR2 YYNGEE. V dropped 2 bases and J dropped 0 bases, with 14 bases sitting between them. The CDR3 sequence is CASSVGLVGDQETQYF. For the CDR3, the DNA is TGTGCCAGCAGCGTGGGGCTCGTAGGGGACCAAGAGACCCAGTACTTC.

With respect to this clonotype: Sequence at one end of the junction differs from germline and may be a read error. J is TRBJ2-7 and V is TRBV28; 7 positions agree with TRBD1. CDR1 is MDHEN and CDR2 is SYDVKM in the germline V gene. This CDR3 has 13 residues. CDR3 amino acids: CVSSWTGAYEQYF. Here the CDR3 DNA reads TGTGTCAGCAGTTGGACAGGAGCCTACGAGCAGTACTTC.

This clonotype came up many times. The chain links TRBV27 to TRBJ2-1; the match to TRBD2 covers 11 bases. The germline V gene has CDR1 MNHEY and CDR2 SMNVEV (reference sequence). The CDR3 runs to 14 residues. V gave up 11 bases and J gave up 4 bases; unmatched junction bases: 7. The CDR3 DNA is TGTGCCTCCCGACGACTAGCGGGGTACAATGAGCAGTTCTTC. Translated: CASRRLAGYNEQFF.

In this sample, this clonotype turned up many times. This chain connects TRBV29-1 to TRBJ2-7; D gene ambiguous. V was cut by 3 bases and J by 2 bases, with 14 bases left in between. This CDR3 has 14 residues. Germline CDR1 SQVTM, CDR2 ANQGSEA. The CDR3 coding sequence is TGCAGCGTTGAGAGAGCAGGCCTAACCTACGAGCAGTACTTC. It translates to CSVERAGLTYEQYF.

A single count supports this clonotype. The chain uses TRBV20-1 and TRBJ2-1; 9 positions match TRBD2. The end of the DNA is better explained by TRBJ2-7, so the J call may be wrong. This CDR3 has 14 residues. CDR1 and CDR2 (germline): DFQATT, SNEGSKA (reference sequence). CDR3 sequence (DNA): TGCAGTGTCATCACGGCGGGGGGGTACAATGAGCAGTACTTC. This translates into CSVITAGGYNEQYF.

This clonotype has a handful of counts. The CDR3 loop reads CASSSTGISSYNEQFF. The CDR3 region has the DNA TGTGCCAGCAGTTCTACAGGGATCAGCTCCTACAATGAGCAGTTCTTC. The genes are TRBV7-2 and TRBJ2-1; tentatively, D is TRBD1 (6 bases). Germline values: CDR1 SGHTA, CDR2 FQGNSA. Trimming removed 6 bases from V and 0 bases from J, with 15 bases in between. CDR3 size: 16 residues. Together with reference TRBV7-2 and TRBJ2-1, the CDR3 gives the full variable domain: GAGVSQSPSNKVTEKGKDVELRCDPISGHTALYWYRQSLGQGLEFLIYFQGNSAPDKSGLPSDRFSAERTGGSVSTLTIQRTQQEDSAVYLCASSSTGISSYNEQFFGPGTRLTVL.

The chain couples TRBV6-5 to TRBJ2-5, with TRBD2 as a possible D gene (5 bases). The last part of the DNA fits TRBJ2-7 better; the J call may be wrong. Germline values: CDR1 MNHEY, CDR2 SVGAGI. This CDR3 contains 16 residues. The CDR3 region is CASSYSRRGNGYEQYF. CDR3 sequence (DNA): TGTGCCAGCAGTTACTCTCGCCGGGGTAACGGCTACGAGCAGTACTTC.

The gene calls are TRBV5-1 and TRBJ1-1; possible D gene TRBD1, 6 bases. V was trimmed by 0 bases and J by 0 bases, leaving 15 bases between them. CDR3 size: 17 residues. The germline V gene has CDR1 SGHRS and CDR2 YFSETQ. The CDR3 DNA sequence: TGCGCCAGCAGCTTGGACGGGACACCGGTCATGAACACTGAAGCTTTCTTT. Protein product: CASSLDGTPVMNTEAFF.

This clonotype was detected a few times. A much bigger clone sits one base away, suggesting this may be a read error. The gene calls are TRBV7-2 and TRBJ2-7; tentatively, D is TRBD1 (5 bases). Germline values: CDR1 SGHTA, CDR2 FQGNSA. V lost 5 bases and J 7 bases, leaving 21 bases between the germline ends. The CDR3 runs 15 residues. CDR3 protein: CASSASGRLYNEQYF. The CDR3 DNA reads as TGTGCCAGCAGCGCATCAGGGCGCCTATACAATGAGCAGTACTTC. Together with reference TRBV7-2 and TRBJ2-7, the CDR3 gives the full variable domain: GAGVSQSPSNKVTEKGKDVELRCDPISGHTALYWYRQSLGQGLEFLIYFQGNSAPDKSGLPSDRFSAERTGGSVSTLTIQRTQQEDSAVYLCASSASGRLYNEQYFGPGTRLTVT.

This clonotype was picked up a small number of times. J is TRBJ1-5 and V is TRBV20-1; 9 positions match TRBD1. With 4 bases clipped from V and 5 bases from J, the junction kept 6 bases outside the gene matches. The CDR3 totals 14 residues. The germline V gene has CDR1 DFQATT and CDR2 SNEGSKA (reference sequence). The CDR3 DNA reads TGCAGTGCTATTGACAGGGGGAGCTATCAGCCCCAGCATTTT. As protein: CSAIDRGSYQPQHF.

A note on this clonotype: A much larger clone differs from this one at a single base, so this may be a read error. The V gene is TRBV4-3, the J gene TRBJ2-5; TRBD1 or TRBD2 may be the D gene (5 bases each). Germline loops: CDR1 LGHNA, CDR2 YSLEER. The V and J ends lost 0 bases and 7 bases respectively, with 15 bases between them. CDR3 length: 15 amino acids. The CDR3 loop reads CASSQDNGRGATQYF. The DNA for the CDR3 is TGCGCCAGCAGCCAAGATAATGGCCGAGGGGCGACCCAGTACTTC.

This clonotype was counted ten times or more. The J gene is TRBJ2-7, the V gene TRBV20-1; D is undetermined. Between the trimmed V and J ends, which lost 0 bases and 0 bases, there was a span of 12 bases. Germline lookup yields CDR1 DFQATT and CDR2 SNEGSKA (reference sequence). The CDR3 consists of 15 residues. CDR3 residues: CSARDLGGSSYEQYF. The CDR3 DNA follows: TGCAGTGCTAGAGATTTAGGCGGCAGCTCCTACGAGCAGTACTTC.

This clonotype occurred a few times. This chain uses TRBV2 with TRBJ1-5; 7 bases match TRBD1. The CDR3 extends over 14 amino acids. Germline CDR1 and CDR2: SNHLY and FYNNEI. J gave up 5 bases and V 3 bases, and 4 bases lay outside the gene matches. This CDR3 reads CASSEGQFYQPQHF. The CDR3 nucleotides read TGTGCCAGCAGTGAGGGACAGTTCTATCAGCCCCAGCATTTT.

The CDR3 sequence: CASSYESGSTDTQYF. The CDR3 DNA is TGTGCCAGCAGTTACGAATCAGGAAGCACAGATACGCAGTATTTT. The genes are TRBV6-6 and TRBJ2-3; unclear D gene. CDR3 length equals 15 residues. V lost 2 bases and J lost 0, with 9 bases in between. Germline CDR1 is MNHNY and CDR2 is SVGAGI (reference sequence).

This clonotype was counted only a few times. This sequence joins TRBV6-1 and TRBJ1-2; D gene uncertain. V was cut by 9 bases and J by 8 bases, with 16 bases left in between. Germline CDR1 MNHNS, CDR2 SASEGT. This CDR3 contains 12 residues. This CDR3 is CASYSLGGGYTF. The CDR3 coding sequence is TGTGCCAGTTACAGTCTGGGAGGCGGCTACACCTTC.